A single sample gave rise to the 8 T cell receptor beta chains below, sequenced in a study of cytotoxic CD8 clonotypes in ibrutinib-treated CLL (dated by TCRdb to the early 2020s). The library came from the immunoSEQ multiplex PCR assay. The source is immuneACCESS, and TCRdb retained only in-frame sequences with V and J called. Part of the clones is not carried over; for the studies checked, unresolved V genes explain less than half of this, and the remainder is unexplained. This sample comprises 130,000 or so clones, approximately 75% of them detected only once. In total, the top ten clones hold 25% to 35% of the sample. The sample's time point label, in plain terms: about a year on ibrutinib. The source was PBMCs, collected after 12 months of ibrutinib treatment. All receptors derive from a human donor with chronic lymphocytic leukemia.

This chain's CDR3 is CASSAQRQPPTDTQYF. DNA of the CDR3: TGTGCCAGCAGCGCGCAACGACAGCCCCCCACAGATACGCAGTATTTT. The chain employs TRBV9 and TRBJ2-3, with D maybe TRBD1 (5 bases). V was trimmed by 3 bases and J by 2 bases, leaving 16 bases between them. Germline V gene data show CDR1 as SGDLS and CDR2 as YYNGEE. The CDR3 sequence is 16 residues long.

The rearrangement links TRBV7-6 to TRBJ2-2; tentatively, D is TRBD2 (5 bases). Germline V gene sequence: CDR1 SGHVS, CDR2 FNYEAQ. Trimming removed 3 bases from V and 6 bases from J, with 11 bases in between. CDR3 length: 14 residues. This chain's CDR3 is CASSFELVAGELFF. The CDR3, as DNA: TGTGCCAGCAGCTTCGAACTAGTTGCCGGGGAGCTGTTTTTT.

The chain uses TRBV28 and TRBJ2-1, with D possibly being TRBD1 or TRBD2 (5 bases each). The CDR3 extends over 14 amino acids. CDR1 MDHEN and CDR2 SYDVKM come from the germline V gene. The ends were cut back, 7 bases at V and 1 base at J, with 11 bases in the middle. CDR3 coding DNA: TGTGCCAGCAAAGGGACGTCGTCCTACAATGAGCAGTTCTTC. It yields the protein CASKGTSSYNEQFF.

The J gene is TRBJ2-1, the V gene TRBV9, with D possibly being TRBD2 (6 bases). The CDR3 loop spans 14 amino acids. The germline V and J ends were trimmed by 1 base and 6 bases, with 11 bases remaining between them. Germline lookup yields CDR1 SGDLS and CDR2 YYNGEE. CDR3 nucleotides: TGTGCCAGCAGCGTACGGCCCGGGGGCAATGAGCAGTTCTTC. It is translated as CASSVRPGGNEQFF.

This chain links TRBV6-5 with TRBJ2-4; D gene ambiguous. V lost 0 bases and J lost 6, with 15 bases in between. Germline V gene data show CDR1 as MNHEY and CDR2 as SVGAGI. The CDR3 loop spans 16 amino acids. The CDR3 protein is CASSYSSQVPANIQYF. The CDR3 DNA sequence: TGTGCCAGCAGTTACTCGTCGCAGGTCCCGGCAAACATTCAGTACTTC.

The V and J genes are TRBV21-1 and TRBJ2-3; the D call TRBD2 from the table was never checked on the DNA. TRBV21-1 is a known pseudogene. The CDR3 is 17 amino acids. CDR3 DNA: TGTGCCAGCAGCAAACGGAGGGACGGCGCTAGCACAGATACGCAGTATTTT. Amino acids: CASSKRRDGASTDTQYF.

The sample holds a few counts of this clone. Here the CDR3 reads CASSLAVTSINEQFF. In DNA, the CDR3 is TGTGCCAGCAGCTTAGCGGTGACTAGTATCAATGAGCAGTTCTTC. The rearrangement uses TRBV7-8 and TRBJ2-1, with D possibly matching TRBD2 (6 bases). The CDR3 totals 15 residues. In germline, CDR1 is SGHVS, CDR2 FQNEAQ. Trimming left V 0 bases short and J 6 bases short, with 12 bases between.

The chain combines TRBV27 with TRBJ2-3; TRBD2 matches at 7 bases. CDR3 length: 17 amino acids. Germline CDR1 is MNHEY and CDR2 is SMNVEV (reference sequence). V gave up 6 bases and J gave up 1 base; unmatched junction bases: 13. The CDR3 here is CASSQFRGGAGTDTQYF. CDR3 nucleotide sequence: TGTGCCAGCAGCCAGTTTCGGGGAGGGGCTGGCACAGATACGCAGTATTTT.